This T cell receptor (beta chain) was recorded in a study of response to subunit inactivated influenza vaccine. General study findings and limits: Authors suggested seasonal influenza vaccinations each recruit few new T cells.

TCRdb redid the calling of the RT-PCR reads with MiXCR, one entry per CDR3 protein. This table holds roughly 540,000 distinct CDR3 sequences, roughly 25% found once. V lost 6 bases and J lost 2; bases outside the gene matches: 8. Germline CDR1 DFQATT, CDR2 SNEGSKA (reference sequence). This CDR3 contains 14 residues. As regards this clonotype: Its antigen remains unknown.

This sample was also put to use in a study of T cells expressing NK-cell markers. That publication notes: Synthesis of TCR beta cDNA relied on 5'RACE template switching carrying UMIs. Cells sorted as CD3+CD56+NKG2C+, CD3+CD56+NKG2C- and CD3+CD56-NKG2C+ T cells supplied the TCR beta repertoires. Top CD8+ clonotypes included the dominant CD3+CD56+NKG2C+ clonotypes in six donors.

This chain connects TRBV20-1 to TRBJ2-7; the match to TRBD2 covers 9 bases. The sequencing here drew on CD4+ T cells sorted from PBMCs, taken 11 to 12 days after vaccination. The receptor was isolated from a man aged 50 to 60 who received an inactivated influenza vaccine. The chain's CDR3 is CSATDRGGAYEQYF. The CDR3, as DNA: TGCAGTGCCACCGATCGCGGGGGGGCCTACGAGCAGTACTTC.